The 13 T cell receptor beta chains presented below share a single source sample, sequenced in a study of vaccination and CD4 T cells after COVID-19. The Oncomine TCR Beta short-read assay was applied to DNA of cultured CD4+ T cells. TCRdb called the PCR reads again in MiXCR, with one record for every CDR3 protein. The profile shows roughly 12,000 distinct CDR3 sequences, about 50% of them singletons. These TCRs are of unknown antigen specificity. Treatment described: approximately 11-day PBMC culture with coronavirus spike peptide pools or control peptides (ViraFEST assay). The sample consisted of CD4+ T cells from blood, cultured in vitro. The receptors stem from a human donor who had recovered from COVID-19.

The J gene is TRBJ1-5, the V gene TRBV6-2 or TRBV6-3; D might be TRBD1 (5 bases). Germline assignment: CDR1 MNHEY and CDR2 SVGEGT. V lost 5 bases to trimming and J lost 0 bases, with 14 bases between them. CDR3 size: 16 residues. CDR3 loop: CASSRTGGYSNQPQHF. Written as DNA, the CDR3 is TGTGCCAGCAGTCGAACAGGAGGCTATAGCAATCAGCCCCAGCATTTT.

This clonotype was detected a few times. V gene TRBV19 combines with J gene TRBJ1-2; TRBD1 matches 7 bases. V gave up 0 bases and J gave up 8 bases; unmatched junction bases: 6. Germline CDR1 is LNHDA and CDR2 is SQIVND (reference sequence). CDR3 length equals 14 residues. CDR3 amino acids: CASSIEGTDPGYTF. CDR3 nucleotide sequence: TGTGCCAGTAGTATAGAGGGGACAGATCCAGGCTACACCTTC.

This clonotype was detected only a few times. In nucleotides, the CDR3 is TGTGCCACCGGACAGAGTGTGTCTACGCAGTATTTT. This translates into CATGQSVSTQYF. The genes are TRBV19 and TRBJ2-3, with D perhaps matching TRBD1 (6 bases). The CDR3 has 12 amino acids. Trimming took 10 bases from V and 8 from J, leaving 16 bases between them. Germline V lookup: CDR1 LNHDA, CDR2 SQIVND (reference sequence).

The chain employs TRBV20-1 and TRBJ2-6; 9 bases are shared with TRBD1. The ends lost 5 bases at V and 2 bases at J; junction bases unmatched: 16. CDR3 length equals 19 residues. Germline CDR1 reads DFQATT; CDR2 reads SNEGSKA (reference sequence). The CDR3 DNA follows: TGCAGTGCTCAAGGCACTCCGGGACAGGGAGTAGCTGGGGCCAACGTCCTGACTTTC. As protein: CSAQGTPGQGVAGANVLTF.

The V call is TRBV30, the J call TRBJ1-5; TRBD1 is a possible D gene (5 bases). Looked up from germline, CDR1 is GTSNPN and CDR2 is SVGIG (reference sequence). The length of the CDR3 is 14 residues. V was shortened by 2 bases and J by 4 bases, with 12 bases between the two germline ends. Written as DNA, the CDR3 is TGTGCCTGGAGTTGGCGGGGGACGAATCAGCCCCAGCATTTT. Protein: CAWSWRGTNQPQHF.

With regard to this clonotype: A single base separates this from a much larger clone, so it may be a read error. No conserved phenylalanine or tryptophan ends this CDR3, so it is likely a read error. The chain joins TRBV7-2 to TRBJ2-3; D unresolved. Trimming cost V 2 bases and J 3 bases, with 0 bases left between them. CDR3 length: 11 amino acids. Germline values: CDR1 SGHTA, CDR2 FQGNSA. CDR3 loop: CASSLTDTQYS. DNA for the CDR3: TGTGCCAGCAGCTTAACAGATACGCAGTATTCT.

V usage is TRBV5-1 and J usage is TRBJ1-5, with unresolved D. The CDR3 has 13 amino acids. From germline, CDR1 is SGHRS and CDR2 YFSETQ. V lost 0 bases, J lost 5 bases, and 6 bases lay in between. The CDR3, as DNA: TGCGCCAGCAGCTTGGGTCGGGATCAGCCCCAGCATTTT. Protein product: CASSLGRDQPQHF.

This chain links TRBV20-1 with TRBJ1-2, with a weak D call TRBD1 (5 bases). V lost 0 bases, J lost 0 bases, and 8 bases lay in between. The germline V gene has CDR1 DFQATT and CDR2 SNEGSKA (reference sequence). The CDR3 runs 14 residues. In DNA, the CDR3 is TGCAGTGCTAGAGAGTCAGGGACTAACTATGGCTACACCTTC. Protein: CSARESGTNYGYTF.

The rearrangement joins TRBV20-1 to TRBJ2-7; 8 bases are shared with TRBD2. This CDR3 is built from 15 residues. The junction had 9 bases not matched to a gene; V was cut back by 4 bases and J by 1 base. Germline CDR1 reads DFQATT; CDR2 reads SNEGSKA (reference sequence). CDR3 loop: CSAMGSSGLSYEQYF. As DNA, the CDR3 is TGCAGTGCTATGGGATCTAGCGGGCTATCCTACGAGCAGTACTTC.

The rearrangement links TRBV6-5 to TRBJ2-1; either TRBD1 or TRBD2 may fit D (6 bases each). The end of the DNA fits TRBJ2-7 better, so the J call may be wrong. Germline CDR1 is MNHEY and CDR2 is SVGAGI. The CDR3 sequence is 15 residues long. The CDR3 region is CASSYSQGRRYEQYF. For the CDR3, the DNA is TGTGCCAGCAGTTACTCCCAGGGGAGGAGGTACGAGCAGTACTTC.

The chain couples TRBV20-1 to TRBJ1-5; D call uncertain. Germline V gene sequence: CDR1 DFQATT, CDR2 SNEGSKA (reference sequence). V lost 7 bases and J lost 0, with 7 bases in between. CDR3 size: 12 residues. The CDR3 DNA reads TGCAGTGTTACATCTAGCAATCAGCCCCAGCATTTT. This encodes CSVTSSNQPQHF.

The J gene is TRBJ1-5, the V gene TRBV19; D gene unclear. The V end lost 7 bases, the J end lost 7 bases, and 17 bases lay between the germline ends. The CDR3 runs 14 residues. From germline, CDR1 is LNHDA and CDR2 SQIVND (reference sequence). CDR3 in DNA: TGTGCCAGTACCCTTGGTGGTTTTGGACAGCCCCAGCATTTT. It specifies CASTLGGFGQPQHF.

This clonotype was counted between two and nine times. This sequence joins TRBV6-5 and TRBJ1-6; maybe TRBD1 (5 bases). This CDR3 region has 19 residues. With 0 bases removed from V and 5 bases from J, the gap between germline ends came to 20 bases. Germline V gene data show CDR1 as MNHEY and CDR2 as SVGAGI. The CDR3 coding sequence is TGTGCCAGCAGTTACTCGATGCATCGGGGACGGTCGAATAATTCACCCCTCCACTTT. Translating it yields CASSYSMHRGRSNNSPLHF.